The 7 T cell receptor beta chains below were found in one sample sequenced in a study of shared clonotypes between healthy human individuals. Sequencing was performed with immunoSEQ multiplex PCR; in TCRdb, only in-frame clones are kept and a portion is missing. The sample has under 600,000 clones, just over 75% seen once. Sequenced input: PBMCs. The receptors come from a woman aged 35 to 49 in good health. Some clones in this sample may be carry-over from other donors' samples.

V usage is TRBV9 and J usage is TRBJ2-3, with 8 positions matching TRBD2. Per germline, CDR1 SGDLS and CDR2 YYNGEE. With V trimmed by 4 bases and J by 1 base, 11 bases remained unmatched. This CDR3 is built from 17 residues. CDR3 nucleotide sequence: TGTGCCAGCAGCCCCGGGGGGGGTAGCGGGGGCACAGATACGCAGTATTTT. Translating it yields CASSPGGGSGGTDTQYF.

The chain joins TRBV9 to TRBJ2-6, with no clear D. The germline V and J ends were trimmed by 5 bases and 0 bases, with 3 bases remaining between them. There are 13 residues in the CDR3. Germline V gene sequence: CDR1 SGDLS, CDR2 YYNGEE. The CDR3 nucleotides read TGTGCCAGCAGTACCTCTGGGGCCAACGTCCTGACTTTC. Its protein is CASSTSGANVLTF.

For this clone: This could be a read error, since a much larger clone is one nucleotide away. The CDR3 region is CAGSQLAGVGETQYF. The CDR3 DNA sequence: TGTGCCGGCAGCCAACTAGCGGGAGTGGGGGAGACCCAGTACTTC. The chain is built from TRBV7-7 and TRBJ2-5; the match to TRBD2 covers 11 bases. Germline values: CDR1 SSHAT, CDR2 FNYEAQ (reference sequence). There are 15 residues in the CDR3.

The V call is TRBV18, the J call TRBJ2-7; D perhaps matches TRBD1 (5 bases). This CDR3 is built from 15 residues. The V gene's germline CDR1 is KGHSH and CDR2 LQKENI. Deletions cut 2 bases from V and 6 bases from J, with 17 bases between. The CDR3 loop reads CASSPSARESVEQYF. CDR3 DNA: TGTGCCAGCTCACCATCGGCCAGGGAATCGGTCGAGCAGTACTTC.

The V call is TRBV29-1, the J call TRBJ2-2, with 8 bases lining up with TRBD1. J was trimmed by 7 bases and V by 2 bases; bases with no gene match: 9. The CDR3 length is 15 residues. Germline CDR1 SQVTM, CDR2 ANQGSEA. CDR3 residues: CSVEPRTGMNGELFF. The CDR3 nucleotides are TGCAGCGTTGAACCTAGGACAGGGATGAACGGGGAGCTGTTTTTT.

This chain uses TRBV11-2 with TRBJ1-6, with D perhaps matching TRBD1 (5 bases). Germline lookup yields CDR1 SGHAT and CDR2 FQNNGV. V lost 4 bases to trimming and J lost 0 bases, with 10 bases between them. The CDR3 extends over 16 amino acids. DNA of the CDR3: TGTGCCAGCAGCTGGGGACGGAGCTCCTATAATTCACCCCTCCACTTT. Translation gives CASSWGRSSYNSPLHF. Variable domain in full (rest from reference TRBV11-2 and TRBJ1-6): EAGVAQSPRYKIIEKRQSVAFWCNPISGHATLYWYQQILGQGPKLLIQFQNNGVVDDSQLPKDRFSAERLKGVDSTLKIQPAKLEDSAVYLCASSWGRSSYNSPLHFGNGTRLTVT.

The rearrangement uses TRBV9 and TRBJ2-7; weak D call: TRBD2 (6 bases). This CDR3 is 14 amino acids long. V was trimmed by 2 bases and J by 5 bases, leaving 14 bases between them. Germline CDR1 is SGDLS and CDR2 is YYNGEE. CDR3 sequence (DNA): TGTGCCAGCAGCGTGACGGGAGTCAACAACGAGCAGTACTTC. Its translation: CASSVTGVNNEQYF. The full variable domain, its missing parts supplied by reference TRBV9 and TRBJ2-7, is DSGVTQTPKHLITATGQRVTLRCSPRSGDLSVYWYQQSLDQGLQFLIQYYNGEERAKGNILERFSAQQFPDLHSELNLSSLELGDSALYFCASSVTGVNNEQYFGPGTRLTVT.